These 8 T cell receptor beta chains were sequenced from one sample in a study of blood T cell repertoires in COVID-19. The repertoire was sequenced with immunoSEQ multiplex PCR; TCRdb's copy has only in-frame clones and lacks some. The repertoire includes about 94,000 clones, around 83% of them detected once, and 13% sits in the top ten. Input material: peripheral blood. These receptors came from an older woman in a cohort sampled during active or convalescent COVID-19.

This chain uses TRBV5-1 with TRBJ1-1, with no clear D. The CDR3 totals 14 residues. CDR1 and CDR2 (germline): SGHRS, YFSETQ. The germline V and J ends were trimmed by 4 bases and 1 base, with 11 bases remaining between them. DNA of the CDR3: TGCGCCAGCAGCACCAGCCGAGGGAACACTGAAGCTTTCTTT. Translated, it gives CASSTSRGNTEAFF.

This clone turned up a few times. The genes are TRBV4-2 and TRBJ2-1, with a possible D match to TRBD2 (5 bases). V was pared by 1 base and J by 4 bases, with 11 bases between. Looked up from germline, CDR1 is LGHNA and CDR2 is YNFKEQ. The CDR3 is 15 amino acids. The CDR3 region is CASSQVRQRYNEQFF. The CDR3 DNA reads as TGTGCCAGCAGCCAAGTGAGGCAGCGGTACAATGAGCAGTTCTTC.

For the CDR3, the DNA is TGCAGTATCGGCGGGGGCCTTGAGACCCAGTACTTC. Its translation: CSIGGGLETQYF. V gene TRBV29-1 combines with J gene TRBJ2-5; tentative D call: TRBD2 (7 bases). Germline values: CDR1 SQVTM, CDR2 ANQGSEA. CDR3 size: 12 residues.

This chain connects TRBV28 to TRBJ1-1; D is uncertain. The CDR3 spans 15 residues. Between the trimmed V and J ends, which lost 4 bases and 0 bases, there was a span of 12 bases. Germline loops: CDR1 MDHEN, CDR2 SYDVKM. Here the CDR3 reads CASSSIRSMNTEAFF. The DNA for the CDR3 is TGTGCCAGCAGTTCTATCAGGTCTATGAACACTGAAGCTTTCTTT.

This chain's CDR3 is CASRRTGTGDYEQYF. The CDR3 DNA follows: TGTGCCAGCAGGCGGACCGGGACAGGGGACTACGAGCAGTACTTC. The V call is TRBV27, the J call TRBJ2-7; 10 bases are a match to TRBD1. CDR3 length: 15 residues. The V gene end was trimmed by 6 bases and the J gene end by 3 bases; junction bases not matched to a gene: 8. CDR1 and CDR2 from the germline V gene are MNHEY and SMNVEV (reference sequence).

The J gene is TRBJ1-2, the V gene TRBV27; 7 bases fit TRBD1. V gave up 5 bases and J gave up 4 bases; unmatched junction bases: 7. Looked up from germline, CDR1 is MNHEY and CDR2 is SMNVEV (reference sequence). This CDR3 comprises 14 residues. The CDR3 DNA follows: TGTGCCAGCAGTCCAAGACAGGGAGGCTATGGCTACACCTTC. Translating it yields CASSPRQGGYGYTF.

The CDR3 region has the DNA TGTGCCAGCAGTCACACGGACAGGGCCGAGACCCAGTACTTC. Amino acid sequence: CASSHTDRAETQYF. V usage is TRBV3-1 (or the pseudogene TRBV3-2) and J usage is TRBJ2-5; 8 nucleotides line up with TRBD1. The V gene's germline CDR1 is LGHDT and CDR2 YNNKEL (reference sequence). J gave up 5 bases and V 6 bases, and 8 bases lay outside the gene matches. CDR3 length: 14 residues.

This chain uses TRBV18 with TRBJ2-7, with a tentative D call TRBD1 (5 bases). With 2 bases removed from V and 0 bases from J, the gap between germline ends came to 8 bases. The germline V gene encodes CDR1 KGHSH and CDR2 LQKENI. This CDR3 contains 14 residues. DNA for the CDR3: TGTGCCAGCTCACCAAGGACAAACTCCTACGAGCAGTACTTC. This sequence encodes CASSPRTNSYEQYF.